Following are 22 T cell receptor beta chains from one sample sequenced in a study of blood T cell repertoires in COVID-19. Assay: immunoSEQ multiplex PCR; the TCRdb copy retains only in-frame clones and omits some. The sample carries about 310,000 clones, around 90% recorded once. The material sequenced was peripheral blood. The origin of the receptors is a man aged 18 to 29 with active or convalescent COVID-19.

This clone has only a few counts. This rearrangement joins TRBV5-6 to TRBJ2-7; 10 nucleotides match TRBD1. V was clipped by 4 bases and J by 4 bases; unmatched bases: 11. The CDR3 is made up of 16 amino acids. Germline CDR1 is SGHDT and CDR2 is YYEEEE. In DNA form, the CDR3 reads TGTGCCAGCAGCGCTCCGGTCAGGACAGGGGGTTACGAGCAGTACTTC. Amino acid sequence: CASSAPVRTGGYEQYF.

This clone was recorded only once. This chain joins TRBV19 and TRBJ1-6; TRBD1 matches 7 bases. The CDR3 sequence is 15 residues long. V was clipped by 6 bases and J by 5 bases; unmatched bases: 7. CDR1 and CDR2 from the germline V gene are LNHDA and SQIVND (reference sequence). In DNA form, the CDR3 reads TGTGCCAGTAGGGGAACAGGGGTGAATAATTCACCCCTCCACTTT. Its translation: CASRGTGVNNSPLHF.

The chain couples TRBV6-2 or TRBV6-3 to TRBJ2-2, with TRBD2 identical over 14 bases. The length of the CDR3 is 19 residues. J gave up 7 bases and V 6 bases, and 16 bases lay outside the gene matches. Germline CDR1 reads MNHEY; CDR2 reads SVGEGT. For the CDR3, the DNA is TGTGCCAGCAGCCCTACCGGGACTAGCGGGGGCCCACGGGGCGGGGAGCTGTTTTTT. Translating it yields CASSPTGTSGGPRGGELFF.

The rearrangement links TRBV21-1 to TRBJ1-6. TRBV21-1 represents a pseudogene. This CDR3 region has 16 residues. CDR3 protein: CASSSVEESYNSPLHF. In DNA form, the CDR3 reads TGTGCCAGCAGCAGTGTGGAGGAGTCCTATAATTCACCCCTCCACTTT.

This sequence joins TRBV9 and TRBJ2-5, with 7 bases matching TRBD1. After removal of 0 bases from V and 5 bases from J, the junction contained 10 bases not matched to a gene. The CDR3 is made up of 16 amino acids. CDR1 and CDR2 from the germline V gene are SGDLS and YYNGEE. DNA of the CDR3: TGTGCCAGCAGCGTAGGAAACAGGGGTAGTTCGGAGACCCAGTACTTC. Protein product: CASSVGNRGSSETQYF.

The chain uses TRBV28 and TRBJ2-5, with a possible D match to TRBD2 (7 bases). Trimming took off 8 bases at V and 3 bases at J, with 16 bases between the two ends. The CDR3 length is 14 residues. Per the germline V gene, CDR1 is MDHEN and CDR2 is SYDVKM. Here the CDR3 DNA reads TGTGCCAGCTCTCCGGGCGGGGGCAAAGAGACCCAGTACTTC. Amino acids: CASSPGGGKETQYF.

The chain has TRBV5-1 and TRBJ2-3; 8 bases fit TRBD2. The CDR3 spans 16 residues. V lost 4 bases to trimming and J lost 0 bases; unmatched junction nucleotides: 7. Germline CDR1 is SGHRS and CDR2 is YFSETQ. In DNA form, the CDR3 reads TGCGCCAGCAGCCTACGGACTAGCCGTAGCACAGATACGCAGTATTTT. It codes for CASSLRTSRSTDTQYF.

The chain's CDR3 is CSGGNRGEQFF. DNA for the CDR3: TGCAGCGGGGGGAACAGGGGTGAGCAGTTCTTC. This sequence joins TRBV29-1 and TRBJ2-1; 7 nucleotides agree with TRBD1. This CDR3 contains 11 residues. CDR1 and CDR2 (germline): SQVTM, ANQGSEA. With V trimmed by 7 bases and J by 9 bases, 6 bases remained unmatched.

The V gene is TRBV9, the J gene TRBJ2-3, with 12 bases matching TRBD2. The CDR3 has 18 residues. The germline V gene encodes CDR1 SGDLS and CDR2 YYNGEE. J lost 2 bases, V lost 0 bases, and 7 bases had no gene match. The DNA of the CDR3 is TGTGCCAGCAGCGTAGCCTCTAGCGGGGGGGGCAACACAGATACGCAGTATTTT. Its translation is CASSVASSGGGNTDTQYF. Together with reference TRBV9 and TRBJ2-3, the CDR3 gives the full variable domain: DSGVTQTPKHLITATGQRVTLRCSPRSGDLSVYWYQQSLDQGLQFLIQYYNGEERAKGNILERFSAQQFPDLHSELNLSSLELGDSALYFCASSVASSGGGNTDTQYFGPGTRLTVL.

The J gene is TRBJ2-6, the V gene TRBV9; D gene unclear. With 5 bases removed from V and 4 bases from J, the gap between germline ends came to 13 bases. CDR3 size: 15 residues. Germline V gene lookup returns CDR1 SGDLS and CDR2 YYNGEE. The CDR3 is CASREALSGANVLTF. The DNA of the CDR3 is TGTGCCAGCAGAGAAGCGTTATCCGGGGCCAACGTCCTGACTTTC.

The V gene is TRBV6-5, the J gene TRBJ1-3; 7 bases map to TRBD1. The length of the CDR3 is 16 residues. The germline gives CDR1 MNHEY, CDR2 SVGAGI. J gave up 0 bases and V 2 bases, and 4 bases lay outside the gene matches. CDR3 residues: CASSYAGTDSGNTIYF. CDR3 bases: TGTGCCAGCAGTTACGCCGGGACAGACTCTGGAAACACCATATATTTT.

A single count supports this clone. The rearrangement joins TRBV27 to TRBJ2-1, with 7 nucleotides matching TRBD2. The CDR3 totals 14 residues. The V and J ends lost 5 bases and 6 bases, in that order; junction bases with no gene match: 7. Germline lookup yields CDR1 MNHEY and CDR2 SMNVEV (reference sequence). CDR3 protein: CASSPAGTINEQFF. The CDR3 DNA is TGTGCCAGCAGTCCTGCCGGGACTATCAATGAGCAGTTCTTC.

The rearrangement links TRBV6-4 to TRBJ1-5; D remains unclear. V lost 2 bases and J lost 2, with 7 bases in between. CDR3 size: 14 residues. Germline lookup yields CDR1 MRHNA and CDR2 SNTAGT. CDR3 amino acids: CASSDEFGNQPQHF. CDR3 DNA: TGTGCCAGCAGTGACGAGTTCGGCAATCAGCCCCAGCATTTT.

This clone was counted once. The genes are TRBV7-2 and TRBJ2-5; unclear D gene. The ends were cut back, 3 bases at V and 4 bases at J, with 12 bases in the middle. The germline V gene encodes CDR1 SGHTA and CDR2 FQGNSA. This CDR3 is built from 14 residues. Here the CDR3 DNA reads TGTGCCAGCAGCTTTTGGGCGAACCTAGAGACCCAGTACTTC. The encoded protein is CASSFWANLETQYF. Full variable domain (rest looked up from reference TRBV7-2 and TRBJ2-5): GAGVSQSPSNKVTEKGKDVELRCDPISGHTALYWYRQSLGQGLEFLIYFQGNSAPDKSGLPSDRFSAERTGGSVSTLTIQRTQQEDSAVYLCASSFWANLETQYFGPGTRLLVL.

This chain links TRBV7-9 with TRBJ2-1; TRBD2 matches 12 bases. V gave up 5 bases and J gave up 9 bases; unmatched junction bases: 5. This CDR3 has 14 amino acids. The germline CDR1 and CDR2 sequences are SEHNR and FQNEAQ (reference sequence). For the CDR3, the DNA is TGTGCCAGCAGCCCTAGCGGGGGGGTAGGTGAGCAGTTCTTC. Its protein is CASSPSGGVGEQFF.

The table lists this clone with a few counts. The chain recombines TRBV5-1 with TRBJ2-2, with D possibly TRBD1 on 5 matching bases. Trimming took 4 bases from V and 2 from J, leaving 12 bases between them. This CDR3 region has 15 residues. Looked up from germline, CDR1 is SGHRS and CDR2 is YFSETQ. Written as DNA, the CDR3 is TGCGCCAGCAGCATACAAGACAGCAACACCGGGGAGCTGTTTTTT. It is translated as CASSIQDSNTGELFF.

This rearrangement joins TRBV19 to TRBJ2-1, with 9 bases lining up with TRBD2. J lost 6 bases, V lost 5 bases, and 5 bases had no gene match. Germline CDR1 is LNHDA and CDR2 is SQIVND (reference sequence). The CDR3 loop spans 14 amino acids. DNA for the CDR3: TGTGCCAGTAGTGAGCGGGAGGCCGGCAATGAGCAGTTCTTC. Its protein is CASSEREAGNEQFF.

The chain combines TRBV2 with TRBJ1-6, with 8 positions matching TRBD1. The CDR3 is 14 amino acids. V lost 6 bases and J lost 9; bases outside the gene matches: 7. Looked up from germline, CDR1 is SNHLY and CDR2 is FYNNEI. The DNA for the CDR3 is TGTGCCAGCAGGGCAGGGGGCTGGGTTTCACCCCTCCACTTT. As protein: CASRAGGWVSPLHF.

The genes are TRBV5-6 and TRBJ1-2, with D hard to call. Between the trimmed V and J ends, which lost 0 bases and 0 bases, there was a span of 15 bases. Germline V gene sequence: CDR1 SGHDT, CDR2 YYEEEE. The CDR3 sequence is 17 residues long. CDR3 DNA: TGTGCCAGCAGCTTGGAGGCAGGCAGACCCACTAACTATGGCTACACCTTC. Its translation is CASSLEAGRPTNYGYTF.

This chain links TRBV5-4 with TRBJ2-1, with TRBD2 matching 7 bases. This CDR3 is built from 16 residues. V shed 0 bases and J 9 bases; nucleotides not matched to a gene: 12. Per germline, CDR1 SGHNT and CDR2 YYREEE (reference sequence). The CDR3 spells CASSLAADPSGIEQFF. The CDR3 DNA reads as TGTGCCAGCAGCTTGGCCGCTGACCCTAGCGGTATTGAGCAGTTCTTC.

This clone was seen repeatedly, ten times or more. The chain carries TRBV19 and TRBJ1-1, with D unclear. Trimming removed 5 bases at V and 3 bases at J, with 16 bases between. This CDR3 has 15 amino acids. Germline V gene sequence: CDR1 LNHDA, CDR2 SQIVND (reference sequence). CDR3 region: CASSRTVRADTEAFF. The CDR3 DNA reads TGTGCCAGTAGTCGGACGGTGAGAGCGGACACTGAAGCTTTCTTT.

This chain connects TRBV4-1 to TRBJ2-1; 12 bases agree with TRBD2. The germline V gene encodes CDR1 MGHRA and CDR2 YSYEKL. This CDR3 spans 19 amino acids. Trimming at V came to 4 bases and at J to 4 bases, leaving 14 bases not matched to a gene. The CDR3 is CASSRDYVTSGGPYNEQFF. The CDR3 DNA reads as TGCGCCAGCAGCCGAGATTACGTGACTAGCGGGGGACCATACAATGAGCAGTTCTTC.